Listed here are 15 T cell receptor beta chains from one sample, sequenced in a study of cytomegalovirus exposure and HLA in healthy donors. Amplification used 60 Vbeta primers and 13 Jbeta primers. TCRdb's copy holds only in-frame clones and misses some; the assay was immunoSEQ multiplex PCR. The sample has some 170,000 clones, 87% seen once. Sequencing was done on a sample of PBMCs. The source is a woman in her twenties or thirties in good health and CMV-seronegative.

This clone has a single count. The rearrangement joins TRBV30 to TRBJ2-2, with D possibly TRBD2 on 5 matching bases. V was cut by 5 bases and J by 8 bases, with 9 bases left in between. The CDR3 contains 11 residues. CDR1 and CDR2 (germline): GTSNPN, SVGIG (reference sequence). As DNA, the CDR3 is TGTGCCTGGGCTTCGGGGGGGGAGCTGTTTTTT. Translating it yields CAWASGGELFF.

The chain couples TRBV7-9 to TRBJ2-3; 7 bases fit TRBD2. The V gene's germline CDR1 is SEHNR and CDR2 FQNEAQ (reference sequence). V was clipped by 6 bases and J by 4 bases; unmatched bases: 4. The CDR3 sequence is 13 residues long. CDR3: CASRTSEADTQYF. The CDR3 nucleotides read TGTGCCAGCAGAACTAGCGAAGCAGATACGCAGTATTTT.

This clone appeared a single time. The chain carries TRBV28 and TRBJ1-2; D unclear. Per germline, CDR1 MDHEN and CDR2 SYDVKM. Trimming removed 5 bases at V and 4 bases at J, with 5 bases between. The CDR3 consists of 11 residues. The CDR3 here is CASSAAYGYTF. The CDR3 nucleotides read TGTGCCAGCAGTGCGGCCTATGGCTACACCTTC.

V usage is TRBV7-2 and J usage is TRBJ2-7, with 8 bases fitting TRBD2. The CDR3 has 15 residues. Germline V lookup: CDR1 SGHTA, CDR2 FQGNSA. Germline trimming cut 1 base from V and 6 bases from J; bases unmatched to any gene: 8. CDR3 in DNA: TGTGCCAGCAGCTTAGTGGGGACTAGTCGTGGCGAGCAGTACTTC. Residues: CASSLVGTSRGEQYF.

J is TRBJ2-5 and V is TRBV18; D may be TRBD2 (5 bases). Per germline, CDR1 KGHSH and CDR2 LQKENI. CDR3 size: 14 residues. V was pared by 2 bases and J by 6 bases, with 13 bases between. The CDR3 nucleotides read TGTGCCAGCTCACCAGGGCGAGAGGGAAAGACCCAGTACTTC. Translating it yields CASSPGREGKTQYF.

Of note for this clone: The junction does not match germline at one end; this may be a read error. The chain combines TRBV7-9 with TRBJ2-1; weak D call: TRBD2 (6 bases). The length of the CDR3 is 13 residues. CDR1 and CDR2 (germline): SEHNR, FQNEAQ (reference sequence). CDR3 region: CASSLAGGDEQFF. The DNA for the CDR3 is TGTGCCAGCAGCCTAGCCGGGGGAGATGAGCAGTTCTTC.

As DNA, the CDR3 is TGTGCCAGCAGTTTTTTGGACAGAATATACGAGCAGTACTTC. Its protein is CASSFLDRIYEQYF. This chain links TRBV27 with TRBJ2-7; D perhaps matches TRBD1 (6 bases). This CDR3 comprises 14 residues. CDR1 is MNHEY and CDR2 is SMNVEV in the germline V gene (reference sequence). Between the trimmed V and J ends, which lost 3 bases and 4 bases, there was a span of 13 bases.

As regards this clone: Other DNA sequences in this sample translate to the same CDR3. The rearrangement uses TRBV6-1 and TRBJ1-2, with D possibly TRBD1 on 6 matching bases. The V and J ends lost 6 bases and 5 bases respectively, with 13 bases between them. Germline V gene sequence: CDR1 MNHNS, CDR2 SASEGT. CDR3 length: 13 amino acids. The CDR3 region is CASSAGTSYGYTF. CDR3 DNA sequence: TGTGCCAGCAGCGCCGGGACAAGTTATGGCTACACCTTC.

CDR3 loop: CASSYLQGNYGYTF. CDR3 DNA sequence: TGTGCCAGCAGTTACTTGCAGGGCAACTATGGCTACACCTTC. The chain links TRBV6-5 to TRBJ1-2, with D possibly being TRBD1 (5 bases). V lost 1 base to trimming and J lost 2 bases, with 8 bases between them. This CDR3 contains 14 residues. In germline, CDR1 is MNHEY, CDR2 SVGAGI.

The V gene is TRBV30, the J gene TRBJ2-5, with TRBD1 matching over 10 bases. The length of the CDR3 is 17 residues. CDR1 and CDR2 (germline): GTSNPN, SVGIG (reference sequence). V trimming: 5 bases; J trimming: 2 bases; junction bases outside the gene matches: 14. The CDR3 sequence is CAWGEGTVDRGQETQYF. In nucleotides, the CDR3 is TGTGCCTGGGGGGAGGGGACCGTGGACAGGGGGCAAGAGACCCAGTACTTC.

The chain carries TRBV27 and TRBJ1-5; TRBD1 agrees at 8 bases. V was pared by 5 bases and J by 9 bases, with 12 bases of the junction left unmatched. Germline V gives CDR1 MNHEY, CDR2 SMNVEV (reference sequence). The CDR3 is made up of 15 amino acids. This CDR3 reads CASSTLDRVGRPQHF. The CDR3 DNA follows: TGTGCCAGCAGTACCTTGGACAGGGTAGGGAGGCCCCAGCATTTT.

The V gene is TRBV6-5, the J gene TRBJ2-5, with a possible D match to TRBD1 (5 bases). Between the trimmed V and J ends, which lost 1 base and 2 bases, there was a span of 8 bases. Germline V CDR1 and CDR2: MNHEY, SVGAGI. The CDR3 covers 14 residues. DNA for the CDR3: TGTGCCAGCAGTTACTTTAGACAGCAAGAGACCCAGTACTTC. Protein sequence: CASSYFRQQETQYF.

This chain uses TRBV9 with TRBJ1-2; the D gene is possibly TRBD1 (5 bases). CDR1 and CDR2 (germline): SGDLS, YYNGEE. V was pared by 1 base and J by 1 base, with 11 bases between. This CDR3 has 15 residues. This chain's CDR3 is CASSVLRVFNYGYTF. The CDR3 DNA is TGTGCCAGCAGCGTACTCAGGGTTTTTAACTATGGCTACACCTTC.

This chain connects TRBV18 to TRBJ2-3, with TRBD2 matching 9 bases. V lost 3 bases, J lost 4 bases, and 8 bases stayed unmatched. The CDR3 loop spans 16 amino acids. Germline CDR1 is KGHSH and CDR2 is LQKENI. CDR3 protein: CASSPRAGGGPDTQYF. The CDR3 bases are TGTGCCAGCTCACCCAGAGCGGGGGGCGGCCCAGATACGCAGTATTTT.

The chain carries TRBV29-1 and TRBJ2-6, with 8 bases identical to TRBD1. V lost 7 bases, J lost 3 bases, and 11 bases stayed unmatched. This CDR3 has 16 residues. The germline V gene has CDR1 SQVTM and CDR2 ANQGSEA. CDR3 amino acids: CSATFQGAVGANVLTF. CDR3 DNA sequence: TGCAGCGCGACGTTTCAGGGGGCGGTTGGGGCCAACGTCCTGACTTTC.